This is a list of T cell receptor beta chains from one sample in a study of control samples from healthy donors and cancer patients. Profiled with immunoSEQ multiplex PCR; TCRdb holds only in-frame clones, not every one. The profile shows 150,000 or so clones, more than 85% of them singletons. Source material: blood. The origin of the receptors is a man aged 18 to 30 in good health. CDR3s leave out the opening cysteine and the closing phenylalanine or tryptophan. Fields, in order: V gene, J gene, clone size, CDR3 protein. The listing skips clone size in some rows; elsewhere it reads once, few, many or a size class.

>TRBV30|TRBJ1-5|.
AWSGTGGLSNQPQH
>TRBV5-4|TRBJ2-2|.
ASSLDRYTGELF
>TRBV15|TRBJ1-6|.
ATSRDGSRNYNSPLH
>TRBV6-5|TRBJ2-5|once
ASSQPDRSETQY
>TRBV15|TRBJ1-3|.
ATSRDGPSSGNTIY
>TRBV7-3|TRBJ1-3|.
ASSEGAGNTIY
>TRBV11-2|TRBJ2-5|.
ASSSQGSQETQY
>TRBV2|TRBJ1-2|.
ASSDMRAGGYT
>TRBV6-5|TRBJ2-1|.
ASSRGRNEQF
>TRBV11-2|TRBJ1-6|.
ASSLWATNSPLH
>TRBV20-1|TRBJ2-7|.
SASRTSGRGTYEQY
>TRBV4-1|TRBJ2-1|.
ASSQEQGVNEQF
>TRBV27|TRBJ1-1|.
ASSLSAVNTEAF
>TRBV19|TRBJ1-1|.
ASSIGRVEAF
>TRBV2|TRBJ2-1|.
ASTETGQGYNEQF
>TRBV7-3|TRBJ1-2|once
ASSLGGAGGYT
>TRBV24-1|TRBJ1-2|.
ATSLDRGYGYT
>TRBV7-3|TRBJ1-5|.
ASSPDRFQPQH
>TRBV29-1|TRBJ2-1|.
SVYLNEQF
>TRBV28|TRBJ2-2|.
ASSGQGVNTGELF
>TRBV13|TRBJ1-3|.
ASSSRHHSGNTIY
>TRBV27|TRBJ1-2|once
ASSSGSGDRVLANYGYT
>TRBV27|TRBJ2-1|.
ASSLSPGNYNEQF
>TRBV2|TRBJ1-5|.
ASSYDRISNQPQH
>TRBV19|TRBJ2-7|.
ASSIGPGPYEQY
>TRBV7-6|TRBJ2-7|.
ASSFGEGEQY
>TRBV18|TRBJ2-1|.
ASSPYRDRGNEQF
>TRBV14|TRBJ1-3|.
ASSLSTGASSGNTIY
>TRBV5-1|TRBJ1-2|.
ASSHPGQNLASGSPYGYT
>TRBV7-9|TRBJ1-5|.
ASSWDGNQPQH
>TRBV7-3|TRBJ2-1|.
ASSLSGSSYNEQF
>TRBV5-1|TRBJ2-6|.
ASSPTDLQPYRSSGANVLT
>TRBV6-6|TRBJ2-2|.
ASILNGGDDTGELF
>TRBV18|TRBJ1-1|.
ASSLSRQGRGTEAF
>TRBV6-5|TRBJ2-1|.
ASSLQGWGYNEQF
>TRBV13|TRBJ2-3|.
ASSFRGSTDTQY
>TRBV12-3/TRBV12-4|TRBJ2-7|.
ASSYDPYEQY